This T cell receptor beta chain was retrieved from a study of tumor and adjacent non-tumor tissue in lung cancer. At the level of the study: There were some 11 adenocarcinoma, a couple of squamous cell carcinoma and 1 small cell lung cancer cases. Each sample yielded around 4 million productive TCRbeta reads on average.

This CDR3 comprises 14 residues. Germline CDR1 is DFQATT and CDR2 is SNEGSKA (reference sequence). Whole-study findings and limits: TCR diversity was significantly greater in tumor than normal lung tissue.

Details on this clonotype: Its target is unknown. One base away lies a much larger clone, so this may be a sequencing read error.

This sample's RNA came from whole unsorted tissue. The normal lung tissue was taken more than 3 cm from the tumor edge. Three rounds of nested PCR, following a modified ARM-PCR protocol, produced the TCRbeta library. TCRdb reprocessed the multiplex PCR reads via MiXCR and lists one record per CDR3 protein. The table has around 82,000 distinct CDR3 sequences, 70% to 90% seen once. The V gene is TRBV20-1, the J gene TRBJ2-7, with D maybe TRBD1 (6 bases). The sequenced material came from distant non-tumor lung tissue. This TCR was recovered from a man in his sixties with non-small cell lung cancer. The CDR3 here is CNASKGHNSYEQYF. In nucleotides, the CDR3 is TGCAATGCTAGTAAGGGACACAACTCCTACGAGCAGTACTTC.